The rows below give T cell receptor beta chains drawn from one sample of a study of blood T cell repertoires in COVID-19. Assay: immunoSEQ multiplex PCR; the TCRdb copy retains only in-frame clones and omits some. The sample lists some 120,000 clones, 90% occurring once. The source material was peripheral blood. These receptor sequences come from a man aged 45-65 years with active COVID-19. The CDR3 runs from the conserved cysteine through the conserved F or W. Fields, in order: clone size, V gene, D gene, J gene, CDR3 protein, CDR3 DNA. D genes are given only for firm matches. Not every row has a clone size; where given, it reads once, few, many or a size class.

-,TRBV27,TRBD1,TRBJ2-7,CASSLSRGNPYEQYF,TGTGCCAGCAGTTTATCCAGGGGGAATCCCTACGAGCAGTACTTC
once,TRBV10-3,TRBD2,TRBJ2-5,CATRLAGVETQYF,TGTGCCACGCGACTAGCGGGGGTAGAGACCCAGTACTTC
once,TRBV11-3,-,TRBJ2-2,CASSYSTGTGELFF,TGTGCCAGCAGCTATTCTACTGGCACCGGGGAGCTGTTTTTT
-,TRBV27,-,TRBJ2-7,CASSPLGGSYEQYF,TGTGCCAGCAGTCCCTTGGGGGGATCCTACGAGCAGTACTTC
-,TRBV2,-,TRBJ1-1,CATSAIRGWTEAFF,TGTGCCACCAGCGCGATCAGGGGATGGACTGAAGCTTTCTTT
-,TRBV11-2,TRBD1,TRBJ1-2,CASSLTGVSTDSGYTF,TGTGCCAGCAGCTTGACAGGGGTCTCAACGGATTCGGGCTACACCTTC
-,TRBV7-8,-,TRBJ2-3,CASSLAHGGHTDTQYF,TGTGCCAGCAGCTTAGCGCACGGGGGGCACACAGATACGCAGTATTTT
-,TRBV21-1,-,TRBJ2-7,CASSPPVAGHEYEQYF,TGTGCCAGCAGCCCCCCGGTGGCAGGGCATGAATACGAGCAGTACTTC
-,TRBV9,TRBD2,TRBJ2-3,CASSVGTTSTDTQYF,TGTGCCAGCAGCGTTGGGACTACCAGCACAGATACGCAGTATTTT
-,TRBV4-1,TRBD1,TRBJ1-6,CASSQRQGKLHF,TGCGCCAGCAGCCAACGACAGGGGAAGCTTCACTTT
many,TRBV19,TRBD2,TRBJ2-2,CASKEQAGLAVNGELFF,TGTGCCAGTAAGGAACAGGCGGGACTAGCGGTGAACGGGGAGCTGTTTTTT
-,TRBV25-1,-,TRBJ1-4,CASRRATNEKLFF,TGTGCCAGCAGGAGGGCAACTAATGAAAAACTGTTTTTT
-,TRBV29-1,-,TRBJ1-1,CSVGRSTEAFF,TGCAGCGTTGGTCGGAGCACTGAAGCTTTCTTT
-,TRBV5-1,-,TRBJ1-4,CASSQEIPNEKLFF,TGCGCCAGCAGCCAGGAAATCCCTAATGAAAAACTGTTTTTT
-,TRBV4-1,TRBD1,TRBJ1-5,CASSQDSETATGFNQPQHF,TGCGCCAGCAGCCAAGATTCTGAGACAGCGACAGGGTTCAATCAGCCCCAGCATTTT
-,TRBV18,TRBD1,TRBJ2-3,CASSPPVLDRVYF,TGTGCCAGCTCACCACCGGTGCTGGACAGGGTGTATTTT
-,TRBV7-9,TRBD1,TRBJ2-3,CASSPHRGGTDTQYF,TGTGCCAGCAGCCCTCACAGGGGGGGCACAGATACGCAGTATTTT
-,TRBV19,TRBD2,TRBJ2-1,CASSPVSGRAYEQFF,TGTGCCAGTAGCCCGGTTAGCGGGAGGGCGTATGAGCAGTTCTTC
-,TRBV5-1,TRBD2,TRBJ2-1,CASEGGGLTTREQFF,TGCGCCAGCGAGGGCGGGGGGCTGACGACCCGTGAGCAGTTCTTC
-,TRBV3-1/TRBV3-2,TRBD1,TRBJ1-5,CASSHLRGQGNQPQHF,TGTGCCAGCAGCCACCTCAGGGGGCAGGGGAATCAGCCCCAGCATTTT
few,TRBV9,-,TRBJ2-7,CASSVDPGTLREQYF,TGTGCCAGCAGCGTAGACCCCGGGACTCTACGGGAGCAGTACTTC
-,TRBV6-6,TRBD1,TRBJ1-4,CASSGRTGNEKLFF,TGTGCCAGCAGTGGCCGGACAGGGAATGAAAAACTGTTTTTT
-,TRBV11-2,TRBD2,TRBJ2-1,CASSLSSGGNEQFF,TGTGCCAGCAGCTTAAGCTCGGGGGGCAATGAGCAGTTCTTC
-,TRBV5-6,TRBD2,TRBJ2-1,CASSSLDRGRGSEQFF,TGTGCCAGCAGCAGCCTCGACCGCGGGAGAGGGAGTGAGCAGTTCTTC
-,TRBV9,TRBD2,TRBJ2-1,CASSVVNGRGEQFF,TGTGCCAGCAGCGTAGTCAACGGGAGGGGTGAGCAGTTCTTC
-,TRBV4-1,-,TRBJ2-7,CASSQGQGGTYEQYF,TGCGCCAGCAGCCAAGGGCAGGGCGGAACATACGAGCAGTACTTC
once,TRBV11-3,TRBD1,TRBJ1-1,CASSRQGPLRTEAFF,TGTGCCAGCAGCCGACAGGGGCCTTTACGTACTGAAGCTTTCTTT
-,TRBV29-1,-,TRBJ2-5,CSVRGPPQGETQYF,TGCAGCGTCCGCGGGCCCCCACAAGGGGAGACCCAGTACTTC
-,TRBV7-9,TRBD1,TRBJ1-3,CASSLGSGGSLGNTIYF,TGTGCCAGCAGCTTAGGTTCAGGGGGATCGTTAGGAAACACCATATATTTT
-,TRBV24-1,-,TRBJ2-5,CATSDPGDAKGAQYF,TGTGCCACCAGTGACCCAGGGGACGCTAAGGGGGCCCAGTACTTC
-,TRBV3-1/TRBV3-2,TRBD2,TRBJ2-5,CASSPSGRGQETQYF,TGTGCCAGCAGTCCTAGCGGGAGGGGGCAAGAGACCCAGTACTTC
few,TRBV19,TRBD1,TRBJ2-1,CASSGPGQGSIEQFF,TGTGCCAGTAGTGGACCGGGACAGGGTAGTATTGAGCAGTTCTTC
-,TRBV7-2,TRBD1,TRBJ1-1,CASSLRQGVTEAFF,TGTGCCAGCAGCCTACGACAGGGTGTCACTGAAGCTTTCTTT
-,TRBV4-1,TRBD2,TRBJ2-3,CASSQAGLAGGRLRTDTQYF,TGCGCCAGCAGCCAAGCGGGACTAGCGGGGGGAAGACTCCGCACAGATACGCAGTATTTT
-,TRBV12-3/TRBV12-4,-,TRBJ1-1,CASSLVVNTEAFF,TGTGCCAGCAGTTTAGTAGTGAACACTGAAGCTTTCTTT
once,TRBV10-3,TRBD1,TRBJ2-3,CAISQDRAYGDTQYF,TGTGCCATCAGTCAGGACAGGGCGTATGGAGATACGCAGTATTTT
-,TRBV13,TRBD2,TRBJ2-7,CASTNGTSGSSYEQYF,TGTGCCAGCACCAACGGGACTAGCGGGAGCTCCTACGAGCAGTACTTC
-,TRBV4-1,-,TRBJ2-5,CASSQARSGRETQYF,TGCGCCAGCAGCCAAGCTAGGAGCGGGCGGGAGACCCAGTACTTC
-,TRBV19,TRBD1,TRBJ1-1,CASSTQGAETEAFF,TGTGCCAGTAGTACACAGGGGGCTGAGACTGAAGCTTTCTTT
-,TRBV7-8,TRBD2,TRBJ2-3,CASSRGTRRSDTQYF,TGTGCCAGCAGCCGAGGGACTAGAAGGTCCGATACGCAGTATTTT
-,TRBV19,TRBD1,TRBJ2-7,CASLGPGQGPHEQYF,TGTGCCAGCCTCGGTCCGGGACAGGGACCTCACGAGCAGTACTTC
-,TRBV19,-,TRBJ1-5,CASSRQLNQPQHF,TGTGCCAGTAGTCGACAGCTCAATCAGCCCCAGCATTTT
-,TRBV3-1/TRBV3-2,-,TRBJ1-1,CASSPRGQLYTEAFF,TGTGCCAGCAGCCCTAGGGGTCAGCTTTACACTGAAGCTTTCTTT
-,TRBV6-1,TRBD2,TRBJ2-2,CASSGRTSGNTGELFF,TGTGCCAGCAGTGGGCGGACTAGCGGGAACACCGGGGAGCTGTTTTTT
-,TRBV18,TRBD1,TRBJ1-6,CASHRTGRNSPLHF,TGTGCCAGCCACCGGACAGGGAGGAATTCACCCCTCCACTTT
-,TRBV6-4,-,TRBJ1-1,CASSDRQLTEAFF,TGTGCCAGCAGTGACAGACAACTCACTGAAGCTTTCTTT